Listed below are T cell receptor beta chains from one sample, sequenced in a study of T-cell reconstitution after alpha-beta-depleted transplantation in children. TCRdb itself ran the PCR reads through MiXCR, one entry per CDR3 protein. The sample records hundreds of thousands of distinct CDR3 sequences, 15% to 20% being singletons. Sequences were derived from PBMCs, mostly from graft donor cells, sampled 360 days after TCRalphabeta/CD19-depleted stem cell transplant. The receptors derive from a male patient under 18 who had a stem cell transplant for acute lymphoblastic leukemia, so the T cells may come from the graft donor. Each CDR3 is given with its conserved first and last residue. Each record gives: D gene, J gene, clone size, V gene, CDR3 protein, CDR3 DNA. A D gene is named only where the DNA matches it firmly. A row's size may be missing; if present it is once, few, many or a size class.

TRBD2	TRBJ2-3	-	TRBV12-3/TRBV12-4	CASSLSGTSGSSTDTQYF	TGTGCCAGCAGTTTATCCGGGACTAGCGGGAGTAGCACAGATACGCAGTATTTT
-	TRBJ2-5	few	TRBV6-5	CASSSRTAGARWTQYF	TGTGCCAGCAGTTCGCGGACAGCTGGGGCACGGTGGACCCAGTACTTC
-	TRBJ1-2	-	TRBV4-1	CASSPAGAVLLSLDGYTF	TGCGCCAGCAGCCCAGCCGGGGCGGTCCTACTCTCTTTGGACGGCTACACCTTC
-	TRBJ2-3	few	TRBV5-6	CASSLAPAADTQYF	TGTGCCAGCAGCTTGGCTCCGGCCGCAGATACGCAGTATTTT
-	TRBJ2-7	few	TRBV27	CASSPWTKGEQYF	TGTGCCAGCAGTCCATGGACGAAGGGCGAGCAGTACTTC
-	TRBJ1-2	few	TRBV5-1	CASSLNRAYGYTF	TGCGCCAGCAGCTTGAATAGGGCCTATGGCTACACCTTC
TRBD1	TRBJ2-3	few	TRBV10-3	CAISEPQGAKDTQYF	TGTGCCATCAGTGAGCCACAGGGGGCGAAGGATACGCAGTATTTT
-	TRBJ1-5	-	TRBV11-2	CASSPRIWQFNQPQHF	TGTGCCAGCAGCCCCCGGATTTGGCAGTTCAATCAGCCCCAGCATTTT
-	TRBJ1-6	few	TRBV27	CASSFSYNSPLHF	TGTGCCAGCAGTTTCTCCTATAATTCACCCCTCCACTTT
TRBD2	TRBJ2-2	-	TRBV2	CASKESFSGARRNTGELFF	TGTGCCAGCAAGGAGTCCTTTAGCGGGGCGAGAAGGAACACCGGGGAGCTGTTTTTT
-	TRBJ2-7	few	TRBV7-9	CASSSRDSLTYEQYF	TGTGCCAGCAGTTCTAGGGACTCCCTGACCTACGAGCAGTACTTC
-	TRBJ2-7	few	TRBV6-1	CASSSWDWAKYEQYF	TGTGCCAGCAGCTCCTGGGACTGGGCTAAGTACGAGCAGTACTTC
-	TRBJ1-3	-	TRBV12-3/TRBV12-4	CASSFLARWENTIYF	TGTGCCAGCAGTTTCTTGGCCCGGTGGGAAAACACCATATATTTT
-	TRBJ2-1	-	TRBV2	CASSERGVAYNEQFF	TGTGCCAGCAGCGAGAGAGGGGTGGCCTACAATGAGCAGTTCTTC
TRBD2	TRBJ2-3	few	TRBV7-9	CASSLASGSSDTQYF	TGTGCCAGCAGCTTAGCTAGCGGGAGTTCAGATACGCAGTATTTT
-	TRBJ2-7	-	TRBV5-1	CASSLDGVSVREQYF	TGCGCCAGCAGCTTGGACGGAGTCTCGGTTCGCGAGCAGTACTTC
-	TRBJ2-1	-	TRBV20-1	CSARERRRFSYNEQFF	TGCAGTGCTAGGGAACGAAGGCGGTTCTCCTACAATGAGCAGTTCTTC
-	TRBJ2-7	many	TRBV24-1	CATRADGFSYEQYF	TGTGCCACCAGGGCGGACGGCTTCTCCTACGAGCAGTACTTC
TRBD1	TRBJ1-5	few	TRBV20-1	CSARVTGGSNQPQHF	TGCAGTGCTAGAGTGACAGGGGGGAGCAATCAGCCCCAGCATTTT
-	TRBJ2-7	-	TRBV9	CASSPGVMGSYEQYF	TGTGCCAGCAGCCCCGGGGTTATGGGGTCCTACGAGCAGTACTTC
TRBD2	TRBJ2-3	many	TRBV9	CASSRGLAGAGDTQYF	TGTGCCAGCAGTCGCGGACTAGCGGGAGCGGGAGATACGCAGTATTTT
TRBD2	TRBJ2-1	few	TRBV7-9	CASIPSGKYYNEQFF	TGTGCCAGCATCCCTAGCGGGAAATACTACAATGAGCAGTTCTTC
TRBD2	TRBJ2-7	few	TRBV14	CASRERGTYEQYF	TGTGCCAGCCGGGAGCGGGGAACCTACGAGCAGTACTTC
-	TRBJ2-7	many	TRBV28	CASSSPNMYEQYF	TGTGCCAGCAGTAGCCCCAATATGTACGAGCAGTACTTC
-	TRBJ2-2	few	TRBV4-1	CASSQDTGTGELFF	TGCGCCAGCAGCCAAGATACGGGCACCGGGGAGCTGTTTTTT
-	TRBJ2-5	few	TRBV6-5	CASSYTVFRPEGETQYF	TGTGCCAGCAGTTACACCGTCTTCCGACCGGAGGGAGAGACCCAGTACTTC
-	TRBJ1-6	few	TRBV15	CATSRERSLNSPLHF	TGTGCCACCAGCAGAGAGCGGTCTCTCAATTCACCCCTCCACTTT
-	TRBJ2-1	many	TRBV9	CASSSGLPSYNEQFF	TGTGCCAGCAGCTCGGGACTCCCTTCCTACAATGAGCAGTTCTTC
TRBD2	TRBJ2-1	-	TRBV6-5	CASSYSRLLGTSGSNEQFF	TGTGCCAGCAGTTACTCGAGGCTTCTCGGGACTAGCGGCTCCAATGAGCAGTTCTTC
TRBD1	TRBJ2-7	few	TRBV12-3/TRBV12-4	CASSLTGKGDEQYF	TGTGCCAGCAGTTTGACAGGGAAGGGCGACGAGCAGTACTTC
-	TRBJ2-7	few	TRBV27	CASKIQQGPGHEQYF	TGTGCCAGCAAAATCCAACAGGGTCCAGGGCACGAGCAGTACTTC
-	TRBJ2-3	-	TRBV7-8	CASSLWEADTQYF	TGTGCCAGCAGCCTATGGGAGGCAGATACGCAGTATTTT
TRBD1	TRBJ2-2	-	TRBV6-5	CASRYRRDRGKTGELFF	TGTGCCAGCCGTTACAGGCGGGACAGGGGAAAGACCGGGGAGCTGTTTTTT
-	TRBJ2-2	-	TRBV15	CATSGGVTNTGELFF	TGTGCCACCAGCGGAGGAGTTACGAACACCGGGGAGCTGTTTTTT
TRBD1	TRBJ1-1	-	TRBV7-3	CASSAQGDTEAFF	TGTGCCAGCAGCGCACAGGGGGACACTGAAGCTTTCTTT
TRBD1	TRBJ2-2	many	TRBV6-2/TRBV6-3	CASSYPQGEDTGELFF	TGTGCCAGCAGTTACCCTCAGGGGGAAGACACCGGGGAGCTGTTTTTT
-	TRBJ2-3	few	TRBV9	CASGVGQGSTDTQYF	TGTGCCAGCGGGGTCGGCCAGGGGTCCACAGATACGCAGTATTTT
TRBD1	TRBJ1-1	few	TRBV12-3/TRBV12-4	CASSFQGQGNTEAFF	TGTGCCAGCAGTTTCCAGGGACAGGGTAACACTGAAGCTTTCTTT
-	TRBJ2-4	-	TRBV19	CASRRDIQYF	TGTGCCAGCCGAAGGGACATTCAGTACTTC
TRBD2	TRBJ2-1	-	TRBV12-3/TRBV12-4	CASRSTSGRSNEQFF	TGTGCCAGCAGGTCGACTAGCGGGAGGAGCAATGAGCAGTTCTTC
-	TRBJ2-1	-	TRBV5-1	CASSWYTPRYNEQFF	TGCGCCAGCAGCTGGTATACTCCTAGATACAATGAGCAGTTCTTC
TRBD2	TRBJ2-5	many	TRBV27	CASSLYFALAGVETQYF	TGTGCCAGCAGTTTATACTTCGCGCTAGCGGGTGTAGAGACCCAGTACTTC
-	TRBJ2-6	few	TRBV4-1	CASSEGANVLTF	TGCGCCAGCTCCGAGGGGGCCAACGTCCTGACTTTC
-	TRBJ2-7	few	TRBV11-2	CASGLPGLRPHEQYF	TGTGCCAGCGGACTTCCGGGACTTCGGCCCCACGAGCAGTACTTC
-	TRBJ2-7	-	TRBV7-8	CASSFQGWVQYF	TGTGCCAGCAGCTTCCAGGGTTGGGTGCAGTACTTC
-	TRBJ2-7	-	TRBV6-5	CASSYHPSPSGTYEQYF	TGTGCCAGCAGTTACCACCCATCGCCCTCCGGGACATACGAGCAGTACTTC
-	TRBJ2-7	few	TRBV12-3/TRBV12-4	CASSWDIRDEQYF	TGTGCCAGCAGTTGGGACATACGCGACGAGCAGTACTTC
-	TRBJ1-4	few	TRBV20-1	CSARDQRGTGKKLFF	TGCAGTGCTAGAGATCAACGGGGCACCGGTAAAAAACTGTTTTTT
-	TRBJ2-7	-	TRBV11-3	CASSCYEQYF	TGTGCCAGCAGCTGTTACGAGCAGTACTTC
-	TRBJ2-4	-	TRBV5-8	CASSLGFGGPKNIQYF	TGTGCCAGCAGCTTAGGGTTCGGGGGTCCCAAAAACATTCAGTACTTC
-	TRBJ1-3	-	TRBV12-3/TRBV12-4	CASSLSKHGNTIYF	TGTGCCAGCAGTTTAAGTAAACATGGAAACACCATATATTTT
-	TRBJ1-5	-	TRBV7-8	CASSRTRGTRNQPQHF	TGTGCCAGCAGCCGAACCAGAGGGACCAGAAATCAGCCCCAGCATTTT
TRBD2	TRBJ2-1	few	TRBV12-3/TRBV12-4	CASRSQLAGSYNEQFF	TGTGCCAGCAGAAGTCAACTAGCGGGGTCCTACAATGAGCAGTTCTTC
TRBD1	TRBJ2-7	-	TRBV29-1	CSVVDLHSSGTAFEQYF	TGCAGCGTTGTCGACCTCCATTCCTCCGGGACAGCCTTCGAGCAGTACTTC